Below, 12 T cell receptor beta chains from the same sample are listed, as sequenced in a study of long-term antiretroviral therapy in people with HIV. Sequencing used immunoSEQ v3.0 at survey level. Produced via immunoSEQ multiplex PCR; TCRdb's table is partial and in-frame only. The table lists tens of thousands of clones, roughly 95% of them singletons. Sequenced here: unsorted PBMCs, sampled approximately 6.3 years after starting antiretroviral therapy. These receptors were taken from a man aged 25-40 years with HIV.

This sequence joins TRBV11-2 and TRBJ2-7; 11 positions agree with TRBD1. CDR3 length: 14 amino acids. Looked up from germline, CDR1 is SGHAT and CDR2 is FQNNGV. V was pared by 5 bases and J by 10 bases, with 10 bases of the junction left unmatched. The CDR3 coding sequence is TGTGCCAGCAGCCCGACCGGACAGGGGGCAGATCAGTACTTC. This sequence encodes CASSPTGQGADQYF.

The chain links TRBV11-3 to TRBJ1-2, with D possibly matching TRBD1 (5 bases). This CDR3 comprises 14 residues. The V and J ends lost 1 base and 2 bases respectively, with 8 bases between them. From germline, CDR1 is SGHNT and CDR2 YENEEA. The CDR3 DNA follows: TGTGCCAGCAGCTTAGTGGGGGTAAACTATGGCTACACCTTC. Translating it yields CASSLVGVNYGYTF.

This chain uses TRBV27 with TRBJ2-5, with D tentatively TRBD2 (6 bases). V shed 0 bases and J shed 4 bases, with 9 bases lying between them. The CDR3 is 14 amino acids. In germline, CDR1 is MNHEY, CDR2 SMNVEV (reference sequence). The DNA of the CDR3 is TGTGCCAGCAGTTTATCGCCCGGGGGAGAGACCCAGTACTTC. Protein sequence: CASSLSPGGETQYF.

The chain links TRBV6-1 to TRBJ2-2, with D uncertain. The CDR3 totals 15 residues. Germline loops: CDR1 MNHNS, CDR2 SASEGT. V was pared by 2 bases and J by 1 base, with 8 bases between. DNA of the CDR3: TGTGCCAGCAGTGAAATCAGTGGGAACACCGGGGAGCTGTTTTTT. It translates to CASSEISGNTGELFF.

The rearrangement uses TRBV9 and TRBJ1-1; no definite D call. This CDR3 has 15 residues. Germline V lookup: CDR1 SGDLS, CDR2 YYNGEE. The V gene lost 4 bases and the J gene lost 0 bases, with 13 bases spanning the gap. The CDR3 loop reads CASSPSPGMNTEAFF. CDR3 nucleotides: TGTGCCAGCAGCCCCTCCCCGGGTATGAACACTGAAGCTTTCTTT.

V usage is TRBV6-6 and J usage is TRBJ2-7; weak D call: TRBD2 (6 bases). The germline V and J ends were trimmed by 11 bases and 6 bases, with 17 bases remaining between them. The CDR3 length is 12 residues. Germline CDR1 MNHNY, CDR2 SVGAGI (reference sequence). The CDR3, as DNA: TGTGCCGCGGGACCCCGCTTCGTCGAGCAGTACTTC. Residues: CAAGPRFVEQYF.

Only one count was recorded for this clone. CDR3 nucleotides: TGTGCCTGGAGTGTACGGGGGGCGGCCGAGCAGTACTTC. Protein: CAWSVRGAAEQYF. The chain links TRBV30 to TRBJ2-7, with a tentative D call TRBD2 (7 bases). The CDR3 is 13 residues long. Between the trimmed V and J ends, which lost 0 bases and 6 bases, there was a span of 12 bases. Germline lookup yields CDR1 GTSNPN and CDR2 SVGIG (reference sequence).

The V call is TRBV5-6, the J call TRBJ2-7; no clear D. V was clipped by 4 bases and J by 7 bases, with 15 bases between them. The germline V gene encodes CDR1 SGHDT and CDR2 YYEEEE. The CDR3 has 13 residues. The CDR3 DNA reads as TGTGCCAGCAGCGTAGGGCCTTCTAGGGAGCAGTACTTC. Translating it yields CASSVGPSREQYF.

V usage is TRBV6-5 and J usage is TRBJ2-5, with D tentatively TRBD1 or TRBD2 (6 bases each). The germline V gene has CDR1 MNHEY and CDR2 SVGAGI. Trimming removed 5 bases from V and 1 base from J, with 14 bases in between. CDR3 length: 15 residues. Here the CDR3 reads CASSRGGTFQETQYF. CDR3 DNA: TGTGCCAGCAGTAGAGGGGGGACCTTCCAAGAGACCCAGTACTTC.

V gene TRBV4-1 combines with J gene TRBJ1-2; D unresolved. Trimming removed 4 bases from V and 4 bases from J, with 16 bases in between. CDR3 length: 15 amino acids. Germline CDR1 and CDR2: MGHRA and YSYEKL. CDR3: CASSPDVWEAYGYTF. In DNA form, the CDR3 reads TGCGCCAGCAGCCCAGATGTCTGGGAAGCCTATGGCTACACCTTC.

The chain combines TRBV7-2 with TRBJ2-1, with 8 bases identical to TRBD2. Germline V gene lookup returns CDR1 SGHTA and CDR2 FQGNSA. The V gene end was trimmed by 5 bases and the J gene end by 0 bases; junction bases not matched to a gene: 3. CDR3 length: 15 amino acids. CDR3 in amino acids: CASSPGGSSYNEQFF. The CDR3 DNA sequence: TGTGCCAGCAGCCCGGGGGGGAGCTCCTACAATGAGCAGTTCTTC.

The rearrangement links TRBV2 to TRBJ2-3; no reliable D call. The germline V gene encodes CDR1 SNHLY and CDR2 FYNNEI. CDR3 length: 16 amino acids. V was clipped by 2 bases and J by 2 bases, with 14 bases between them. DNA for the CDR3: TGTGCCAGCAGTGAACCCCATACTCTCCTCACAGATACGCAGTATTTT. Encoded protein: CASSEPHTLLTDTQYF.